The 24 T cell receptor beta chains below come from one sample, sequenced in a study of sequential checkpoint blockade in melanoma. Treatment denoted: randomized to nivolumab then ipilimumab (arm A) or the reverse (arm B). TCRdb's table, derived via immunoSEQ multiplex PCR, lists solely in-frame clones and lacks some. In the table there are about 13,000 clones, 82% of which are singletons. The sample in question was CD8+ T cells sorted from blood (inferred from file names), obtained from a patient given nivolumab and ipilimumab in sequence. These receptors were obtained from a human donor with melanoma.

The V and J genes are TRBV29-1 and TRBJ2-3; weak D call: TRBD1 (7 bases). V dropped 8 bases and J dropped 2 bases, with 11 bases sitting between them. This CDR3 spans 12 amino acids. CDR1 is SQVTM, CDR2 ANQGSEA, per germline. Here the CDR3 DNA reads TGCAGCTCAGGGGGGCCCACAGATACGCAGTATTTT. Translated, it gives CSSGGPTDTQYF.

CDR3: CASSPPGGISLSYNEQFF. CDR3 DNA: TGTGCCAGCAGCCCTCCGGGAGGGATATCCCTCTCCTACAATGAGCAGTTCTTC. This rearrangement joins TRBV27 to TRBJ2-1; 8 bases align to TRBD2. The CDR3 is 18 amino acids. Germline assignment: CDR1 MNHEY and CDR2 SMNVEV (reference sequence). The ends lost 6 bases at V and 0 bases at J; junction bases unmatched: 13.

The V gene is TRBV5-6, the J gene TRBJ1-2, with D perhaps matching TRBD1 (6 bases). Germline lookup yields CDR1 SGHDT and CDR2 YYEEEE. V gave up 0 bases and J gave up 4 bases, with 10 bases separating them. The CDR3 length is 14 residues. CDR3 DNA sequence: TGTGCCAGCAGCTTGGGCAGGGGTCCCTATGGCTACACCTTC. It encodes CASSLGRGPYGYTF. Drawing the rest from reference TRBV5-6 and TRBJ1-2, the complete variable domain is DAGVTQSPTHLIKTRGQQVTLRCSPKSGHDTVSWYQQALGQGPQFIFQYYEEEERQRGNFPDRFSGHQFPNYSSELNVNALLLGDSALYLCASSLGRGPYGYTFGSGTRLTVV.

CDR3 DNA sequence: TGCGCCAGCAGCTTGGAAGAGGCAACTAATGAAAAACTGTTTTTT. It codes for CASSLEEATNEKLFF. V is TRBV5-1 and J is TRBJ1-4; D is ambiguous. V was shortened by 0 bases and J by 0 bases, with 6 bases between the two germline ends. This CDR3 spans 15 amino acids. Germline V gene sequence: CDR1 SGHRS, CDR2 YFSETQ. Using reference TRBV5-1 and TRBJ1-4 for the parts outside the CDR3, the full variable domain is KAGVTQTPRYLIKTRGQQVTLSCSPISGHRSVSWYQQTPGQGLQFLFEYFSETQRNKGNFPGRFSGRQFSNSRSEMNVSTLELGDSALYLCASSLEEATNEKLFFGSGTQLSVL.

The chain recombines TRBV27 with TRBJ2-5; 8 bases align to TRBD1. Per the germline V gene, CDR1 is MNHEY and CDR2 is SMNVEV (reference sequence). CDR3 length equals 16 residues. The trim removed 5 bases at V and 4 bases at J, leaving 12 bases unmatched. The CDR3 sequence is CASSADLQGVVETQYF. CDR3 coding DNA: TGTGCCAGCAGTGCCGACTTACAGGGGGTCGTAGAGACCCAGTACTTC.

The CDR3 nucleotides read TGTGCCAGCAGTTTAATAGGACAGGGGACCTATGAGCAGTTCTTC. Amino acid sequence: CASSLIGQGTYEQFF. The chain links TRBV27 to TRBJ2-1, with TRBD1 identical over 9 bases. Germline V gene sequence: CDR1 MNHEY, CDR2 SMNVEV (reference sequence). The CDR3 is made up of 15 amino acids. V trimming: 2 bases; J trimming: 8 bases; junction bases outside the gene matches: 7.

The chain recombines TRBV2 with TRBJ2-1; D unclear. Germline V gene sequence: CDR1 SNHLY, CDR2 FYNNEI. CDR3 length equals 15 residues. The V end lost 0 bases, the J end lost 3 bases, and 9 bases lay between the germline ends. CDR3 in DNA: TGTGCCAGCAGTGAAGCGGTGGCCAACTACAATGAGCAGTTCTTC. Residues: CASSEAVANYNEQFF.

This clone has a handful of counts. The chain couples TRBV4-1 to TRBJ1-2; a weak D match, TRBD1 (5 bases). The CDR3 is 15 residues long. Germline V gene sequence: CDR1 MGHRA, CDR2 YSYEKL. The germline V and J ends were trimmed by 0 bases and 10 bases, with 18 bases remaining between them. CDR3 DNA sequence: TGCGCCAGCAGCCAAGAGGCTCAGGGTTATTTTGCCTACACCTTC. It translates to CASSQEAQGYFAYTF.

The chain links TRBV5-4 to TRBJ2-7; D is perhaps TRBD1 (5 bases). The germline V gene encodes CDR1 SGHNT and CDR2 YYREEE (reference sequence). This CDR3 is 16 amino acids long. The V and J ends lost 4 bases and 2 bases respectively, with 19 bases between them. CDR3 DNA: TGTGCCAGCAGCATCACCTCAGGGCCCCCCCCCTACGAGCAGTACTTC. Its protein is CASSITSGPPPYEQYF.

The rearrangement links TRBV7-9 to TRBJ1-3; tentatively, D is TRBD1 (5 bases). There are 14 residues in the CDR3. Germline CDR1 SEHNR, CDR2 FQNEAQ (reference sequence). Trimming cost V 4 bases and J 2 bases, with 9 bases left between them. The CDR3 sequence: CASSSRATGNTIYF. In nucleotides, the CDR3 is TGTGCCAGCAGCTCCAGGGCTACTGGAAACACCATATATTTT. The whole variable domain, remainder taken from reference TRBV7-9 and TRBJ1-3, is DTGVSQNPRHKITKRGQNVTFRCDPISEHNRLYWYRQTLGQGPEFLTYFQNEAQLEKSRLLSDRFSAERPKGSFSTLEIQRTEQGDSAMYLCASSSRATGNTIYFGEGSWLTVV.

The chain links TRBV27 to TRBJ2-7, with a possible D match to TRBD1 (5 bases). The CDR3 spans 13 residues. The V and J ends lost 5 bases and 4 bases respectively, with 12 bases between them. From germline, CDR1 is MNHEY and CDR2 SMNVEV (reference sequence). The CDR3 is CASSLQDRYEQYF. The DNA of the CDR3 is TGTGCCAGCAGTCTCCAAGACAGATACGAGCAGTACTTC.

The V and J genes are TRBV2 and TRBJ1-5; no reliable D call. The germline V gene encodes CDR1 SNHLY and CDR2 FYNNEI. The CDR3 is 16 amino acids. Trimming removed 3 bases from V and 1 base from J, with 13 bases in between. For the CDR3, the DNA is TGTGCCAGCAGTGATAAGTTGGCAGGAAGCAATCAGCCCCAGCATTTT. Translated: CASSDKLAGSNQPQHF.

V and J are TRBV9 and TRBJ2-4; 8 bases match TRBD2. V shed 4 bases, J shed 0 bases, and the junction held 6 bases outside the gene matches. The CDR3 length is 16 residues. Germline V lookup: CDR1 SGDLS, CDR2 YYNGEE. The CDR3 spells CASSPGGTLAKNIQYF. The CDR3 coding sequence is TGTGCCAGCAGCCCGGGGGGGACGCTAGCCAAAAACATTCAGTACTTC.

The CDR3 reads CASSVGLVGTEQFF. CDR3 nucleotide sequence: TGTGCCAGCAGCGTAGGTCTAGTCGGAACTGAGCAGTTCTTC. The V gene is TRBV9, the J gene TRBJ2-1; D is unclear. V lost 0 bases and J lost 9, with 13 bases in between. Germline CDR1 is SGDLS and CDR2 is YYNGEE. This CDR3 has 14 amino acids.

The V gene is TRBV29-1, the J gene TRBJ2-7; 10 nucleotides line up with TRBD1. This CDR3 comprises 14 residues. Germline V gene lookup returns CDR1 SQVTM and CDR2 ANQGSEA. The ends lost 5 bases at V and 2 bases at J; junction bases unmatched: 6. CDR3 sequence: CSVLGQGLTYEQYF. In DNA, the CDR3 is TGCAGCGTTCTGGGACAGGGGTTAACCTACGAGCAGTACTTC.

V usage is TRBV27 and J usage is TRBJ2-7; 9 bases are a match to TRBD2. The CDR3 totals 14 residues. The V gene's germline CDR1 is MNHEY and CDR2 SMNVEV (reference sequence). V was clipped by 2 bases and J by 3 bases; unmatched bases: 2. CDR3 sequence: CASSLLAGHYEQYF. The CDR3 DNA is TGTGCCAGCAGTTTACTAGCGGGGCACTACGAGCAGTACTTC.

V usage is TRBV7-6 and J usage is TRBJ2-3; perhaps TRBD2 as D (5 bases). Germline assignment: CDR1 SGHVS and CDR2 FNYEAQ. Trimming pared 5 bases from V and 6 bases from J, leaving 9 bases between. The CDR3 has 12 residues. CDR3 nucleotide sequence: TGTGCCAGCAGCCCCCCGGGGGATACGCAGTATTTT. Protein: CASSPPGDTQYF.

V is TRBV29-1 and J is TRBJ1-1, with D tentatively TRBD1 (6 bases). Germline assignment: CDR1 SQVTM and CDR2 ANQGSEA. The CDR3 consists of 12 residues. V lost 6 bases to trimming and J lost 1 base, with 9 bases between them. CDR3 amino acids: CSVGTSNTEAFF. In DNA form, the CDR3 reads TGCAGCGTCGGGACATCGAACACTGAAGCTTTCTTT.

The V gene is TRBV7-9, the J gene TRBJ2-7, with 7 bases aligning to TRBD2. Germline-derived CDR1 and CDR2 are SEHNR and FQNEAQ (reference sequence). J was trimmed by 5 bases and V by 4 bases; bases with no gene match: 5. The CDR3 has 13 residues. The CDR3 DNA follows: TGTGCCAGCAGCTCCCCGGGGGGTGACGAGCAGTACTTC. Translated, it gives CASSSPGGDEQYF.

The chain uses TRBV29-1 and TRBJ2-7, with 11 bases that match TRBD2. The CDR3 is 15 amino acids. Unmatched junction bases numbered 2, after V lost 0 bases and J lost 1 base. Germline V gene sequence: CDR1 SQVTM, CDR2 ANQGSEA. The CDR3: CSVEDIAGGSYEQYF. As DNA, the CDR3 is TGCAGCGTTGAAGACATAGCGGGAGGGTCCTACGAGCAGTACTTC.

V and J are TRBV5-1 and TRBJ1-2; the match to TRBD1 covers 8 bases. CDR3 length: 14 residues. Per the germline V gene, CDR1 is SGHRS and CDR2 is YFSETQ. J gave up 6 bases and V 4 bases, and 8 bases lay outside the gene matches. CDR3 residues: CASSPLGTGHGYTF. Here the CDR3 DNA reads TGCGCCAGCAGCCCCCTCGGGACAGGCCATGGCTACACCTTC.

This chain uses TRBV4-1 with TRBJ1-5; 10 bases are a match to TRBD1. In germline, CDR1 is MGHRA, CDR2 YSYEKL. V lost 1 base to trimming and J lost 3 bases; unmatched junction nucleotides: 3. The CDR3 is 16 amino acids. The CDR3 loop reads CASSQAGQGFNQPQHF. The CDR3 nucleotides are TGCGCCAGCAGCCAAGCGGGACAGGGGTTCAATCAGCCCCAGCATTTT.

V is TRBV4-3 and J is TRBJ2-1; TRBD2 aligns across 9 bases. This CDR3 region has 13 residues. V shed 3 bases and J 6 bases; nucleotides not matched to a gene: 0. Germline V gene lookup returns CDR1 LGHNA and CDR2 YSLEER. The CDR3 DNA is TGCGCCAGCAGCCAGGGACTAGCCAATGAGCAGTTCTTC. The encoded protein is CASSQGLANEQFF.

J is TRBJ1-6 and V is TRBV28; D remains ambiguous. The CDR3 has 14 amino acids. Trimming removed 2 bases at V and 3 bases at J, with 5 bases between. The germline V gene has CDR1 MDHEN and CDR2 SYDVKM. CDR3 protein: CASSLRSYNSPLHF. The CDR3 DNA sequence: TGTGCCAGCAGTTTACGCAGCTATAATTCACCCCTCCACTTT.